One and the same sample provided the 21 T cell receptor beta chains below, sequenced in a study of beta chain features in type 1 diabetes. Expressed TCRB transcripts got sequenced, as all isolated RNA was reverse transcribed. Libraries were prepared by immunoSEQ multiplex PCR; TCRdb keeps only in-frame clonotypes and omits some of them. The table has 250,000 to 300,000 clones, roughly an eighth seen once. Findings and caveats of the study: People with Type 1 diabetes carried modestly yet significantly shorter TCRB CDR3s in all four CD4+ subsets.

No antigen is known for these receptors. The sample comprised naive CD4+ T cells from blood. These receptors came from a man aged 25-45 years with type 1 diabetes.

For the CDR3, the DNA is TGTGCCAGGGGGGAGGGCTCCTACAATGAGCAGTTCTTC. It specifies CARGEGSYNEQFF. This chain connects TRBV19 to TRBJ2-1; 7 bases are a match to TRBD2. CDR3 length: 13 amino acids. Trimming cost V 9 bases and J 0 bases; bases outside gene matches: 2. Germline-derived CDR1 and CDR2 are LNHDA and SQIVND (reference sequence).

In its sample, this clone was seen a few times. The chain combines TRBV19 with TRBJ2-2, with D perhaps matching TRBD2 (6 bases). V shed 5 bases and J shed 0 bases, with 16 bases lying between them. This CDR3 is 17 amino acids long. The germline V gene has CDR1 LNHDA and CDR2 SQIVND (reference sequence). The CDR3 sequence is CASSLIAGTPNTGELFF. In DNA form, the CDR3 reads TGTGCCAGTAGTTTAATCGCGGGGACTCCGAACACCGGGGAGCTGTTTTTT.

This clone was counted between two and nine times. The sample holds other DNA sequences that translate to the same CDR3. CDR3 in amino acids: CASSPGQYNEQFF. As DNA, the CDR3 is TGTGCCAGCTCACCGGGACAGTACAATGAGCAGTTCTTC. The chain is built from TRBV18 and TRBJ2-1; 7 positions agree with TRBD1. Germline trimming cut 3 bases from V and 4 bases from J; bases unmatched to any gene: 0. CDR3 size: 13 residues. CDR1 and CDR2 from the germline V gene are KGHSH and LQKENI.

The chain couples TRBV7-2 to TRBJ1-2; tentatively, D is TRBD1 (6 bases). The germline V and J ends were trimmed by 1 base and 3 bases, with 9 bases remaining between them. Germline CDR1 reads SGHTA; CDR2 reads FQGNSA. This CDR3 spans 14 amino acids. CDR3 sequence reads: CASSLDGGYYGYTF. CDR3 nucleotide sequence: TGTGCCAGCAGCTTAGATGGGGGCTACTATGGCTACACCTTC.

V usage is TRBV23-1 and J usage is TRBJ2-6; TRBD1 might be the D (5 bases). TRBV23-1 is flagged as an ORF with uncertain function. Trimming pared 0 bases from V and 0 bases from J, leaving 15 bases between. The CDR3 is 19 residues long. CDR3 sequence (DNA): TGCGCCAGCAGTCAATCCTATAAGGGGAAAAGCTCTGGGGCCAACGTCCTGACTTTC. Protein: CASSQSYKGKSSGANVLTF.

The V gene is TRBV7-9, the J gene TRBJ2-4; D unresolved. The CDR3 totals 12 residues. Trimming removed 5 bases at V and 1 base at J, with 3 bases between. Germline CDR1 and CDR2: SEHNR and FQNEAQ (reference sequence). The CDR3 loop reads CASSLAKNIQYF. The DNA of the CDR3 is TGTGCCAGCAGCCTCGCCAAAAACATTCAGTACTTC.

CDR3 in amino acids: CASSGGQGIYNEQFF. As DNA, the CDR3 is TGTGCCAGCTCCGGGGGACAGGGGATTTACAATGAGCAGTTCTTC. The rearrangement uses TRBV18 and TRBJ2-1; 10 positions agree with TRBD1. Per germline, CDR1 KGHSH and CDR2 LQKENI. With 6 bases clipped from V and 4 bases from J, the junction kept 6 bases outside the gene matches. This CDR3 region has 15 residues.

This clone was found a few times. The rearrangement links TRBV19 to TRBJ2-5; tentative D call: TRBD2 (5 bases). The V end was cut by 1 base, the J end by 5 bases, with 8 bases between. Germline V gives CDR1 LNHDA, CDR2 SQIVND (reference sequence). CDR3 length: 13 amino acids. CDR3 sequence (DNA): TGTGCCAGTAGTATAGGAGGGTCGGAGACCCAGTACTTC. It specifies CASSIGGSETQYF.

In its sample, this clone was seen once. CDR3 in amino acids: CASSKQGDTEAFF. DNA for the CDR3: TGTGCCAGCAGCAAACAGGGGGACACTGAAGCTTTCTTT. The chain is built from TRBV7-6 and TRBJ1-1; 8 bases map to TRBD1. Per the germline V gene, CDR1 is SGHVS and CDR2 is FNYEAQ. The CDR3 runs to 13 residues. V lost 5 bases to trimming and J lost 3 bases; unmatched junction nucleotides: 2.

This CDR3 reads CATSSLALAGADTQYF. The CDR3 coding sequence is TGTGCCACCAGCAGCCTGGCCCTCGCGGGGGCAGATACGCAGTATTTT. The V and J genes are TRBV15 and TRBJ2-3; the match to TRBD2 covers 7 bases. CDR1 is LNHNV, CDR2 YYDKDF, per germline (reference sequence). V was clipped by 3 bases and J by 4 bases; unmatched bases: 10. CDR3 length equals 16 residues.

In this sample, this clone turned up a few times. The chain is built from TRBV27 and TRBJ2-3; no clear D. Trimming cost V 6 bases and J 10 bases, with 23 bases left between them. CDR3 length equals 15 residues. CDR1 and CDR2 (germline): MNHEY, SMNVEV (reference sequence). In DNA form, the CDR3 reads TGTGCCAGCAGCCCCCCCGATTTTCACAGATGGCCGCAGTATTTT. Translation: CASSPPDFHRWPQYF.

This clone was seen more than once but under ten times. The chain has TRBV2 and TRBJ2-5; D is perhaps TRBD1 (5 bases). Trimming took off 1 base at V and 2 bases at J, with 11 bases between the two ends. The CDR3 is 15 residues long. Germline lookup yields CDR1 SNHLY and CDR2 FYNNEI. The chain's CDR3 is CASSEVTATQETQYF. CDR3 DNA: TGTGCCAGCAGTGAAGTGACAGCTACACAAGAGACCCAGTACTTC.

The chain couples TRBV14 to TRBJ2-7, with D hard to call. The CDR3 consists of 12 residues. CDR1 SGHDN and CDR2 FVKESK come from the germline V gene. The germline V and J ends were trimmed by 2 bases and 2 bases, with 4 bases remaining between them. CDR3 protein: CASSQHTYEQYF. CDR3 nucleotides: TGTGCCAGCAGCCAACACACCTACGAGCAGTACTTC.

V gene TRBV4-2 combines with J gene TRBJ2-1; 9 nucleotides agree with TRBD2. The V gene end was trimmed by 8 bases and the J gene end by 4 bases; junction bases not matched to a gene: 9. The V gene's germline CDR1 is LGHNA and CDR2 YNFKEQ. This CDR3 contains 15 residues. The CDR3 nucleotides are TGTGCCAGCCGCCTGACTAGCGGTGCTTACAATGAGCAGTTCTTC. It codes for CASRLTSGAYNEQFF.

This clone has only a few counts. The rearrangement uses TRBV2 and TRBJ1-2; maybe TRBD1 (5 bases). The CDR3 has 13 amino acids. In germline, CDR1 is SNHLY, CDR2 FYNNEI. V dropped 5 bases and J dropped 6 bases, with 13 bases sitting between them. The CDR3 region has the DNA TGTGCCAGCAGTTTGACGGCACAGGATGGCTACACCTTC. Translation gives CASSLTAQDGYTF.

The V and J genes are TRBV10-3 and TRBJ2-7; 8 bases fit TRBD1. The CDR3 is 13 amino acids. Germline V gene data show CDR1 as ENHRY and CDR2 as SYGVKD. The V segment lost 9 bases and the J segment 3 bases; nucleotides outside the gene matches: 7. The CDR3 here is CAIGTGDVYEQYF. The CDR3, as DNA: TGTGCCATAGGGACAGGTGATGTCTACGAGCAGTACTTC.

This clone was detected only a few times. V usage is TRBV28 and J usage is TRBJ2-1; D may be TRBD2 (6 bases). V lost 6 bases to trimming and J lost 9 bases, with 12 bases between them. This CDR3 comprises 12 residues. CDR1 MDHEN and CDR2 SYDVKM come from the germline V gene. The CDR3 nucleotides are TGTGCCAGCAGAATCATGGGACTTGAGCAGTTCTTC. Protein: CASRIMGLEQFF.

The chain is built from TRBV7-2 and TRBJ2-7; D perhaps matches TRBD2 (7 bases). V shed 1 base and J shed 6 bases, with 16 bases lying between them. CDR1 is SGHTA and CDR2 is FQGNSA in the germline V gene. The CDR3 is 15 amino acids. The CDR3 bases are TGTGCCAGCAGCTTAGTAGGGGGAGGGCCGGGCGAGCAGTACTTC. It yields the protein CASSLVGGGPGEQYF. Combining the CDR3 with reference TRBV7-2 and TRBJ2-7 gives the whole variable domain GAGVSQSPSNKVTEKGKDVELRCDPISGHTALYWYRQSLGQGLEFLIYFQGNSAPDKSGLPSDRFSAERTGGSVSTLTIQRTQQEDSAVYLCASSLVGGGPGEQYFGPGTRLTVT.

The rearrangement joins TRBV4-2 to TRBJ2-2, with D tentatively TRBD2 (5 bases). Germline values: CDR1 LGHNA, CDR2 YNFKEQ. V lost 2 bases and J lost 6, with 13 bases in between. The CDR3 consists of 15 residues. The CDR3 region has the DNA TGTGCCAGCAGCCAACCGGGATCGGGATCCGGGGAGCTGTTTTTT. This sequence encodes CASSQPGSGSGELFF.

This clone was recorded a few times. The V and J genes are TRBV6-1 and TRBJ2-7; no reliable D call. The CDR3 covers 12 residues. V gave up 4 bases and J gave up 3 bases, with 7 bases separating them. Germline CDR1 reads MNHNS; CDR2 reads SASEGT. The CDR3 here is CASSGHLYEQYF. The CDR3 nucleotides are TGTGCCAGCAGTGGGCACCTCTACGAGCAGTACTTC.

This clone has only a few counts. The J gene is TRBJ1-5, the V gene TRBV5-1, with 8 bases fitting TRBD1. The CDR3 has 14 residues. Germline-derived CDR1 and CDR2 are SGHRS and YFSETQ. With 4 bases clipped from V and 5 bases from J, the junction kept 5 bases outside the gene matches. The CDR3 nucleotides read TGCGCCAGCAGCCCCGACAGGGGTGATCAGCCCCAGCATTTT. The encoded protein is CASSPDRGDQPQHF.